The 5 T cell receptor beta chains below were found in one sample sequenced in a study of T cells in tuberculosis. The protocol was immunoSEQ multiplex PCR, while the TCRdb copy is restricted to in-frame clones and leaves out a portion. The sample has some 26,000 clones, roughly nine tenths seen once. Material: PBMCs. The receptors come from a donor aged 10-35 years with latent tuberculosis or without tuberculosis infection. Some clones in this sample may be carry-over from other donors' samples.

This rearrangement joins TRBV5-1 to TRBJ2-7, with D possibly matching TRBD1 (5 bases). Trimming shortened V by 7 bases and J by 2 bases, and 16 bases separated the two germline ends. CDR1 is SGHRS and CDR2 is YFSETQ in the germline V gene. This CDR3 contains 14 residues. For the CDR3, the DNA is TGCGCCAGCGCCCGTCTGGACAATACCTACGAGCAGTACTTC. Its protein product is CASARLDNTYEQYF.

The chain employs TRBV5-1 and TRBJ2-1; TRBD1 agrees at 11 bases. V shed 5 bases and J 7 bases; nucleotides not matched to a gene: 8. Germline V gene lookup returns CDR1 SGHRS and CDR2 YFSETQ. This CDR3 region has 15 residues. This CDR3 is CASRYGQGASNEQFF. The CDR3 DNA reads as TGCGCCAGCAGGTACGGACAGGGGGCATCAAATGAGCAGTTCTTC.

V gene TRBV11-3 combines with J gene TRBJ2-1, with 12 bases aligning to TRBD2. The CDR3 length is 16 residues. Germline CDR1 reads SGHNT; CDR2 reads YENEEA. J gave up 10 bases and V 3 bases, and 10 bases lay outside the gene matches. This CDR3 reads CASSFRLAGGPGEQFF. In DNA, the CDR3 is TGTGCCAGCAGCTTCAGGCTAGCGGGGGGGCCCGGCGAGCAGTTCTTC.

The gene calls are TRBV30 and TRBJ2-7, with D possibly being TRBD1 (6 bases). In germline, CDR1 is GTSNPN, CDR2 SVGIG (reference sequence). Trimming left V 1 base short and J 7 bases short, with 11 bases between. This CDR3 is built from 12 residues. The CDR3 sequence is CAWSAQGIEQYF. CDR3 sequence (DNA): TGTGCCTGGAGTGCCCAGGGGATAGAGCAGTACTTC.

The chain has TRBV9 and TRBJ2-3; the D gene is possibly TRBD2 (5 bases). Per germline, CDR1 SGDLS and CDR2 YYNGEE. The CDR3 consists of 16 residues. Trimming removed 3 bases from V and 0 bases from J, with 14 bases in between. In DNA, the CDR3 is TGTGCCAGCAGCGGCAAGACGGGAATTAGCACAGATACGCAGTATTTT. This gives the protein CASSGKTGISTDTQYF.